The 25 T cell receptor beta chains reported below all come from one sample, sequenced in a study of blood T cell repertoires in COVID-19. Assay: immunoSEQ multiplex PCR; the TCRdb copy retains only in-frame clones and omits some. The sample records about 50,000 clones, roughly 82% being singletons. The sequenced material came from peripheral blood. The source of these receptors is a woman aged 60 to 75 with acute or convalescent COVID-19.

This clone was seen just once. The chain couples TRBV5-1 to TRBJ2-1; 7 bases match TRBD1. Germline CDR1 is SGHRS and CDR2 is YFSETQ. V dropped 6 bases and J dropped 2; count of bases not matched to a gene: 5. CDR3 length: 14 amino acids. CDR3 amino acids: CASKGAGTYNEQFF. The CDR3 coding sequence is TGCGCCAGCAAGGGGGCAGGTACCTACAATGAGCAGTTCTTC.

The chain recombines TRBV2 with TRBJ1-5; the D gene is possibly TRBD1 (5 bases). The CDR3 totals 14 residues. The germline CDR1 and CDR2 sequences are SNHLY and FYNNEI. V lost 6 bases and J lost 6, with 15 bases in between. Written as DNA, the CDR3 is TGTGCCAGCAGCCCCCAGGGACTTTCTCAGCCCCAGCATTTT. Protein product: CASSPQGLSQPQHF.

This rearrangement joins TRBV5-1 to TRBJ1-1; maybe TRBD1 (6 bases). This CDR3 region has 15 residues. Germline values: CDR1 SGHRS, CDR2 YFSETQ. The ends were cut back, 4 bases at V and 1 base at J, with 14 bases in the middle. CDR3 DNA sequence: TGCGCCAGCAGCGGAACGGGACATACGAACACTGAAGCTTTCTTT. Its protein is CASSGTGHTNTEAFF.

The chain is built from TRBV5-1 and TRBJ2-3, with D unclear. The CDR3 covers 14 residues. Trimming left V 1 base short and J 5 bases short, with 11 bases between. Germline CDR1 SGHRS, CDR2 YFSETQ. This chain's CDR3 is CASSLKSDVDTQYF. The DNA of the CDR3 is TGCGCCAGCAGCTTGAAAAGCGACGTAGATACGCAGTATTTT.

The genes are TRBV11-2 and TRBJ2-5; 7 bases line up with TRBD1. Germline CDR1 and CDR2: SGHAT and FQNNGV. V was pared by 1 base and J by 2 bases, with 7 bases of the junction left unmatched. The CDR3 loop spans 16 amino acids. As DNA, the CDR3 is TGTGCCAGCAGCTTAGGTGACGGGACAGCACAAGAGACCCAGTACTTC. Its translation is CASSLGDGTAQETQYF.

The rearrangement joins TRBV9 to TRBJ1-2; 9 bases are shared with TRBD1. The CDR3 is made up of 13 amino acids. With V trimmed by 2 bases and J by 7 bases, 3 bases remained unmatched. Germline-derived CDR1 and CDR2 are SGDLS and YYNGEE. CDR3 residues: CASSVGQGFGYTF. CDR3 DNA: TGTGCCAGCAGCGTGGGACAGGGTTTTGGCTACACCTTC.

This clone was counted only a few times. The CDR3 is CASTEGNYGYTF. CDR3 sequence (DNA): TGTGCCAGCACGGAGGGAAACTATGGCTACACCTTC. The chain employs TRBV12-3 or TRBV12-4 and TRBJ1-2; D gene ambiguous. This CDR3 has 12 amino acids. The ends were cut back, 7 bases at V and 2 bases at J, with 8 bases in the middle.

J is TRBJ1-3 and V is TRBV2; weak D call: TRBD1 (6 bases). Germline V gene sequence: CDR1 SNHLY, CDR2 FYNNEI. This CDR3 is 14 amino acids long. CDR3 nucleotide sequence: TGTGCTGCCCAGGGGAATCAAGGTGGAAACACCATATATTTT. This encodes CAAQGNQGGNTIYF.

The CDR3 is CASSKGFGGNSPLHF. The CDR3 DNA is TGTGCCAGCAGCAAAGGCTTCGGGGGGAATTCACCCCTCCACTTT. The V gene is TRBV21-1, the J gene TRBJ1-6. TRBV21-1 corresponds to a pseudogene. The CDR3 extends over 15 amino acids.

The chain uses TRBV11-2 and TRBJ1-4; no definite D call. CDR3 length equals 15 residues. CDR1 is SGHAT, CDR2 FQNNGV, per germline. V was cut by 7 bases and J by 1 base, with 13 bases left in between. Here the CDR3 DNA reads TGTGCCAGCACCGAGCAAGCCCAAACTAATGAAAAACTGTTTTTT. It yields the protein CASTEQAQTNEKLFF.

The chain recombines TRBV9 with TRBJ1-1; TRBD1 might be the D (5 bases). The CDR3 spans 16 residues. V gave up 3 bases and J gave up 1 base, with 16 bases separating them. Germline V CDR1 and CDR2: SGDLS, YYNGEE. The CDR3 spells CASSARADITNTEAFF. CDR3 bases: TGTGCCAGCAGCGCCAGGGCAGATATAACGAACACTGAAGCTTTCTTT.

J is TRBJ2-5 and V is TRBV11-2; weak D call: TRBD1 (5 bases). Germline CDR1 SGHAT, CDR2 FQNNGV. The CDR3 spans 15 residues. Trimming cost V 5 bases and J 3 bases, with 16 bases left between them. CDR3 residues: CASSTIGSGKETQYF. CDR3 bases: TGTGCCAGCAGCACAATCGGGTCAGGGAAAGAGACCCAGTACTTC.

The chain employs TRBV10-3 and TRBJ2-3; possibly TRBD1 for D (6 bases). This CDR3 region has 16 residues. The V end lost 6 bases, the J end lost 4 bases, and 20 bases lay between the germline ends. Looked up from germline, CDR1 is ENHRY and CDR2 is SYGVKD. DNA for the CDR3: TGTGCCATCAGCTCCGGACAGTCAAAGGTTTCAGATACGCAGTATTTT. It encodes CAISSGQSKVSDTQYF.

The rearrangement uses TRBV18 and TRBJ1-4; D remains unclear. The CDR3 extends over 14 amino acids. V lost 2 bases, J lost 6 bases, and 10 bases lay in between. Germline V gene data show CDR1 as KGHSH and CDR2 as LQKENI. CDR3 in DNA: TGTGCCAGCTCACCAGGGCCGACGGATGAAAAACTGTTTTTT. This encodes CASSPGPTDEKLFF.

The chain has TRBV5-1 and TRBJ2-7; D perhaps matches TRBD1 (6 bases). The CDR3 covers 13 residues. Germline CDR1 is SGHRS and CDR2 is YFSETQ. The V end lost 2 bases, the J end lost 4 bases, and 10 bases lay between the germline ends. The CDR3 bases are TGCGCCAGCAGCTTTGGACAGCTATACGAGCAGTACTTC. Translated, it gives CASSFGQLYEQYF.

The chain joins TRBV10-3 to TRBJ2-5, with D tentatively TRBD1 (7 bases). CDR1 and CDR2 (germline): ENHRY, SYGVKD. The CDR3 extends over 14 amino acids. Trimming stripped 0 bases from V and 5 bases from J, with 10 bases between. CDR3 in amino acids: CAISESTGRETQYF. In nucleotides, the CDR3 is TGTGCCATCAGTGAGTCGACAGGGAGGGAGACCCAGTACTTC.

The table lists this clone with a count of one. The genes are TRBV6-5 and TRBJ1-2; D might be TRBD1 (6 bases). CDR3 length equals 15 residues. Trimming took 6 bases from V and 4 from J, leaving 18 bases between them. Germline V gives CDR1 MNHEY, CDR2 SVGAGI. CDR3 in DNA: TGTGCCAGCAGCCACGCCGGACAGCCAGTCTATGGCTACACCTTC. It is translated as CASSHAGQPVYGYTF.

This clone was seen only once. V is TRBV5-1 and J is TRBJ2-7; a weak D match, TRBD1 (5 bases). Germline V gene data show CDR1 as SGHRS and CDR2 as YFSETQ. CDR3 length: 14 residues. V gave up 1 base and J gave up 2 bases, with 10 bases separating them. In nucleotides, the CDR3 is TGCGCCAGCAGCTTGACCTGGGGCACCTACGAGCAGTACTTC. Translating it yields CASSLTWGTYEQYF. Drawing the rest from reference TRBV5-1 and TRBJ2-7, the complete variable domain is KAGVTQTPRYLIKTRGQQVTLSCSPISGHRSVSWYQQTPGQGLQFLFEYFSETQRNKGNFPGRFSGRQFSNSRSEMNVSTLELGDSALYLCASSLTWGTYEQYFGPGTRLTVT.

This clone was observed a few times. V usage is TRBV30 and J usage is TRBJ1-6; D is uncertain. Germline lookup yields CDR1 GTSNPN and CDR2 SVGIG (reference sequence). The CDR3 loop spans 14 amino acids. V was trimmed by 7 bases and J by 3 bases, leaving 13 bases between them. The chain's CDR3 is CASTWPSYNSPLHF. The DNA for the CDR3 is TGTGCCTCCACCTGGCCAAGCTATAATTCACCCCTCCACTTT.

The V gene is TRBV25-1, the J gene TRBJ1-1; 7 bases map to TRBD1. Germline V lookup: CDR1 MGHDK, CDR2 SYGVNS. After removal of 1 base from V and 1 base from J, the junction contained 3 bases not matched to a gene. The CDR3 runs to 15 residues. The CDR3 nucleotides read TGTGCCAGCAGTGAATTTGGGACAGAGAACACTGAAGCTTTCTTT. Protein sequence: CASSEFGTENTEAFF.

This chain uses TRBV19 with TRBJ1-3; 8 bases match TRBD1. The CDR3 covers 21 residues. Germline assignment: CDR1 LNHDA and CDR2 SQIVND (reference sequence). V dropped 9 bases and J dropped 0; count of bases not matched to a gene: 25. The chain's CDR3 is CARDTETGDPETPDSGNTIYF. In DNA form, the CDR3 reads TGTGCCAGGGATACTGAGACAGGGGACCCCGAGACGCCGGACTCTGGAAACACCATATATTTT.

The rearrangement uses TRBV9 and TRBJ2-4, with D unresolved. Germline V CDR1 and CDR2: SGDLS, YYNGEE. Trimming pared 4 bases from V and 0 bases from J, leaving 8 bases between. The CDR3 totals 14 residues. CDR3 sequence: CASSPSLAKNIQYF. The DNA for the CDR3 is TGTGCCAGCAGCCCCAGTCTAGCCAAAAACATTCAGTACTTC.

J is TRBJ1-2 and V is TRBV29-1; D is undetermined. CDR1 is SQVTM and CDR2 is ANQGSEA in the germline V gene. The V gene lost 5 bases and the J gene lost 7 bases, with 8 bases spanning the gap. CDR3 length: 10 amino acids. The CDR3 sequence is CSVRGFGYTF. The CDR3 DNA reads TGCAGCGTTAGAGGGTTTGGCTACACCTTC.

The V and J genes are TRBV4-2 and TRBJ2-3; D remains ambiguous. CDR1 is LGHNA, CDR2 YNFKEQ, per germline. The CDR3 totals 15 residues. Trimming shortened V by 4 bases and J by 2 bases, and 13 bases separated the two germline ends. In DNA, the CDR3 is TGTGCCAGCAGCCCTTCGACGGGTTACACAGATACGCAGTATTTT. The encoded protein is CASSPSTGYTDTQYF.

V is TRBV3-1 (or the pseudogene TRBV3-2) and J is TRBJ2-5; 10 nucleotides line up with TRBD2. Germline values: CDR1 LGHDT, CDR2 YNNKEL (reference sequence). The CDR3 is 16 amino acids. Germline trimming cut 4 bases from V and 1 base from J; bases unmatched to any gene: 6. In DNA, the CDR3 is TGTGCCAGCAGCCCGACTAGCGGGTTAGCCCAAGAGACCCAGTACTTC. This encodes CASSPTSGLAQETQYF.